The 27 T cell receptor beta chains given below trace back to one sample, sequenced in a study. Tregs were sorted as CD4+CD25+CD127-/low cells. TCRdb ran MiXCR on the 5' RACE reads and lists one entry per CDR3 protein. The table shows more than 9,500 distinct CDR3 sequences, with roughly 51% occurring only once. The sequenced sample was tumor-infiltrating Tregs sorted from the breast tumor. The source is a female donor with breast cancer.

This sequence joins TRBV5-1 and TRBJ2-7, with no clear D. Germline values: CDR1 SGHRS, CDR2 YFSETQ. Trimming pared 5 bases from V and 4 bases from J, leaving 19 bases between. CDR3 length: 15 amino acids. The CDR3: CASRLRDPMPYEQYF. CDR3 DNA sequence: TGCGCCAGCAGACTAAGAGACCCCATGCCATACGAGCAGTACTTC.

Relative to its sample, this clonotype is medium-sized (0.01 to 0.1%). J is TRBJ2-5 and V is TRBV4-3; 9 bases agree with TRBD2. J gave up 4 bases and V 0 bases, and 3 bases lay outside the gene matches. The CDR3 sequence is 15 residues long. CDR1 and CDR2 from the germline V gene are LGHNA and YSLEER. The CDR3 DNA reads TGCGCCAGCAGCCAAGAGGCGGGAGGGTCAGAGACCCAGTACTTC. It yields the protein CASSQEAGGSETQYF.

This chain links TRBV5-1 with TRBJ1-2; maybe TRBD1 (6 bases). Germline V gene data show CDR1 as SGHRS and CDR2 as YFSETQ. V was cut by 1 base and J by 4 bases, with 8 bases left in between. The CDR3 runs 13 residues. CDR3 coding DNA: TGCGCCAGCAGCTTGACAGGGCGCTATGGCTACACCTTC. It specifies CASSLTGRYGYTF.

Details on this clonotype: As the CDR3 is not closed by the conserved phenylalanine or tryptophan, this likely results from a read error. The chain carries TRBV20-1 and TRBJ2-7; D is perhaps TRBD2 (6 bases). CDR3 length equals 14 residues. Germline V CDR1 and CDR2: DFQATT, SNEGSKA (reference sequence). The V gene lost 6 bases and the J gene lost 5 bases, with 20 bases spanning the gap. Here the CDR3 DNA reads TGCAGTGCCCGCGCCCTGGGGGGTCTGAACGAGCAGTACGCC. Amino acid sequence: CSARALGGLNEQYA.

The rearrangement links TRBV7-9 to TRBJ2-5; no clear D gene. Trimming removed 3 bases at V and 2 bases at J, with 7 bases between. Looked up from germline, CDR1 is SEHNR and CDR2 is FQNEAQ (reference sequence). CDR3 length: 13 amino acids. The CDR3 sequence is CASSFFEQETQYF. The CDR3, as DNA: TGTGCCAGCAGCTTTTTCGAACAAGAGACCCAGTACTTC.

The chain recombines TRBV12-3 or TRBV12-4 with TRBJ2-7; TRBD1 might be the D (7 bases). CDR3 size: 15 residues. The V end was cut by 6 bases, the J end by 4 bases, with 19 bases between. CDR3 region: CASSRGTAILYEQYF. In nucleotides, the CDR3 is TGTGCCAGCAGCCGCGGGACAGCCATCCTATACGAGCAGTACTTC.

The V call is TRBV20-1, the J call TRBJ2-4; a weak D match, TRBD1 (6 bases). V dropped 2 bases and J dropped 7 bases, with 18 bases sitting between them. The CDR3 covers 15 residues. Germline assignment: CDR1 DFQATT and CDR2 SNEGSKA (reference sequence). CDR3 coding DNA: TGCAGTGCTAGATCCTGGACAGAAGGTCGGAACATTCAGTACTTC. Its protein product is CSARSWTEGRNIQYF.

The chain is built from TRBV20-1 and TRBJ2-2, with TRBD2 matching over 10 bases. The germline gives CDR1 DFQATT, CDR2 SNEGSKA (reference sequence). The CDR3 contains 14 residues. The J segment lost 3 bases and the V segment lost 4 bases, leaving 2 bases of the junction unmatched. CDR3 sequence (DNA): TGCAGTGCTAAAGCGGGAGGGGACACCGGGGAGCTGTTTTTT. Its protein product is CSAKAGGDTGELFF.

This clonotype was observed once. CDR3 bases: TGTGCCAGCAGCCAAGATAATTGGGATTCACCCCTCCACTTT. Translating gives CASSQDNWDSPLHF. The chain joins TRBV14 to TRBJ1-6; no definite D call. V lost 0 bases and J lost 8, with 8 bases in between. There are 14 residues in the CDR3. Looked up from germline, CDR1 is SGHDN and CDR2 is FVKESK.

This chain joins TRBV4-1 and TRBJ2-2; the D is unclear. V gave up 3 bases and J gave up 6 bases, with 11 bases separating them. The CDR3 is made up of 14 amino acids. Per germline, CDR1 MGHRA and CDR2 YSYEKL. CDR3 sequence (DNA): TGCGCCAGCAGCCATTACTTGGCCCCCGGGGAGCTGTTTTTT. It specifies CASSHYLAPGELFF.

In this sample, this clonotype turned up a few times. V gene TRBV5-1 combines with J gene TRBJ2-5; 9 nucleotides align to TRBD2. Germline V gene lookup returns CDR1 SGHRS and CDR2 YFSETQ. Germline trimming cut 0 bases from V and 5 bases from J; bases unmatched to any gene: 8. The CDR3 covers 16 residues. DNA for the CDR3: TGCGCCAGCAGCTTGGGGGGACTAGCAGATGGTGAGACCCAGTACTTC. Its translation is CASSLGGLADGETQYF.

In regard to this clonotype: The germline gene is not matched at one end of the junction; a read error may be the cause. J is TRBJ2-3 and V is TRBV6-2 or TRBV6-3; D remains unclear. There are 13 residues in the CDR3. CDR1 MNHEY and CDR2 SVGEGT come from the germline V gene. CDR3 nucleotide sequence: TGTGCCAGCAGTTGGTCGATGTTTGATACGCAGTGTTTT. Its translation: CASSWSMFDTQCF.

The rearrangement joins TRBV7-9 to TRBJ1-2; perhaps TRBD1 as D (6 bases). Germline V CDR1 and CDR2: SEHNR, FQNEAQ (reference sequence). This CDR3 contains 15 residues. The V and J ends lost 3 bases and 6 bases respectively, with 17 bases between them. CDR3 DNA: TGTGCCAGCAGCTTCTCCGGGGGCCACCGAGATGGCTACACCTTC. As protein: CASSFSGGHRDGYTF.

This clonotype is categorized as medium-sized. The chain uses TRBV20-1 and TRBJ1-6, with a weak D call TRBD1 (5 bases). CDR1 is DFQATT, CDR2 SNEGSKA, per germline (reference sequence). The length of the CDR3 is 15 residues. V was clipped by 3 bases and J by 6 bases, with 15 bases between them. In DNA form, the CDR3 reads TGCAGTGCTAGGATAAGCGGGGCTGGTAATTCACCCCTCCACTTT. It encodes CSARISGAGNSPLHF.

The chain carries TRBV7-6 and TRBJ2-1; TRBD1 or TRBD2 may be the D gene (6 bases each). Deletions cut 1 base from V and 6 bases from J, with 13 bases between. The CDR3 totals 15 residues. Per germline, CDR1 SGHVS and CDR2 FNYEAQ. The CDR3 sequence is CASSLVRGRGNEQFF. CDR3 DNA: TGTGCCAGCAGCTTAGTTCGGGGGCGGGGCAATGAGCAGTTCTTC. The variable domain in full, with the rest retrieved from reference TRBV7-6 and TRBJ2-1, is GAGVSQSPRYKVTKRGQDVALRCDPISGHVSLYWYRQALGQGPEFLTYFNYEAQQDKSGLPNDRFSAERPEGSISTLTIQRTEQRDSAMYRCASSLVRGRGNEQFFGPGTRLTVL.

The rearrangement links TRBV12-3 or TRBV12-4 to TRBJ2-2, with 8 bases lining up with TRBD2. The CDR3 runs to 12 residues. The V and J ends lost 2 bases and 14 bases, in that order; junction bases with no gene match: 4. The CDR3 here is CASSLREGRLFF. CDR3 sequence (DNA): TGTGCCAGCAGTTTACGGGAGGGTAGACTGTTTTTT.

J is TRBJ2-5 and V is TRBV27, with D tentatively TRBD1 (6 bases). Trimming left V 5 bases short and J 0 bases short, with 13 bases between. Germline V gene lookup returns CDR1 MNHEY and CDR2 SMNVEV (reference sequence). The CDR3 totals 15 residues. The CDR3 is CASSDRRNNQETQYF. The CDR3 coding sequence is TGTGCCAGCAGTGACAGGCGGAACAACCAAGAGACCCAGTACTTC.

The chain's CDR3 is CASSLGAGSPYNEQFF. The CDR3 nucleotides read TGCGCCAGCAGCTTGGGAGCGGGAAGCCCCTACAATGAGCAGTTCTTC. This sequence joins TRBV5-1 and TRBJ2-1; 7 nucleotides align to TRBD2. Per germline, CDR1 SGHRS and CDR2 YFSETQ. V was clipped by 0 bases and J by 2 bases; unmatched bases: 5. CDR3 length: 16 residues.

The chain recombines TRBV4-3 with TRBJ1-4; D remains ambiguous. The CDR3 sequence is 14 residues long. V was shortened by 0 bases and J by 3 bases, with 5 bases between the two germline ends. Germline V gene sequence: CDR1 LGHNA, CDR2 YSLEER. The CDR3, as DNA: TGCGCCAGCAGCCAAGATGTGTCTAATGAAAAACTGTTTTTT. Translation gives CASSQDVSNEKLFF.

The chain recombines TRBV7-3 with TRBJ1-2; D gene uncertain. The V gene lost 4 bases and the J gene lost 8 bases, with 11 bases spanning the gap. This CDR3 has 12 amino acids. Looked up from germline, CDR1 is SGHTA and CDR2 is FQGTGA. DNA of the CDR3: TGTGCCAGCAGCTCCGGAAGCTCGGGCTACACCTTC. Translated: CASSSGSSGYTF.

This clonotype was detected a few times. The V call is TRBV7-9, the J call TRBJ2-6, with D possibly matching TRBD1 (5 bases). Germline V gives CDR1 SEHNR, CDR2 FQNEAQ (reference sequence). V was trimmed by 4 bases and J by 2 bases, leaving 12 bases between them. The CDR3 has 16 residues. CDR3 sequence (DNA): TGTGCCAGCAGCTCGCAGGGCGGTACTGGGGCCAACGTCCTGACTTTC. Its translation: CASSSQGGTGANVLTF.

The chain uses TRBV5-4 and TRBJ2-3; 9 nucleotides match TRBD1. CDR1 and CDR2 from the germline V gene are SGHNT and YYREEE (reference sequence). This CDR3 is built from 13 residues. Trimming removed 7 bases from V and 3 bases from J; junction bases left unmatched: 3. CDR3 residues: CASQDRGTDTQYF. CDR3 nucleotide sequence: TGTGCCAGCCAGGACAGGGGTACAGATACGCAGTATTTT.

This chain joins TRBV6-5 and TRBJ2-7; 8 bases are a match to TRBD2. Germline CDR1 reads MNHEY; CDR2 reads SVGAGI. With 2 bases clipped from V and 7 bases from J, the junction kept 7 bases outside the gene matches. The CDR3 covers 14 residues. The CDR3 here is CASSYTVLAGEQYF. CDR3 DNA: TGTGCCAGCAGTTACACCGTCCTAGCGGGTGAGCAGTACTTC.

The genes are TRBV20-1 and TRBJ2-3; 10 bases are a match to TRBD2. CDR1 and CDR2 from the germline V gene are DFQATT and SNEGSKA (reference sequence). The CDR3 length is 16 residues. V was pared by 7 bases and J by 8 bases, with 18 bases of the junction left unmatched. The CDR3 DNA sequence: TGCAGTGTTGATAAAGGGCTAGCGGGAGTTGCGGGTACGCAGTATTTT. Its protein is CSVDKGLAGVAGTQYF.

V usage is TRBV2 and J usage is TRBJ2-7; 9 bases fit TRBD1. This CDR3 contains 14 residues. V trimming: 7 bases; J trimming: 2 bases; junction bases outside the gene matches: 6. Germline V gene data show CDR1 as SNHLY and CDR2 as FYNNEI. For the CDR3, the DNA is TGTGCCAGCAACCGGGACAGGGATACCTACGAGCAGTACTTC. This encodes CASNRDRDTYEQYF.

The V gene is TRBV20-1, the J gene TRBJ2-2; TRBD2 aligns across 14 bases. CDR1 is DFQATT and CDR2 is SNEGSKA in the germline V gene (reference sequence). The V and J ends lost 6 bases and 4 bases, in that order; junction bases with no gene match: 13. The CDR3 totals 18 residues. For the CDR3, the DNA is TGCAGTGCCAACGATGGGACTAGCGGGAGTTATACCACCGGGGAGCTGTTTTTT. It is translated as CSANDGTSGSYTTGELFF.

V and J are TRBV4-1 and TRBJ2-1; either TRBD1 or TRBD2 may fit D (7 bases each). V lost 3 bases and J lost 2, with 11 bases in between. This CDR3 comprises 15 residues. Germline-derived CDR1 and CDR2 are MGHRA and YSYEKL. The CDR3 nucleotides read TGCGCCAGCAGCCAGGGAGGGACAGCCTACAATGAGCAGTTCTTC. It translates to CASSQGGTAYNEQFF.